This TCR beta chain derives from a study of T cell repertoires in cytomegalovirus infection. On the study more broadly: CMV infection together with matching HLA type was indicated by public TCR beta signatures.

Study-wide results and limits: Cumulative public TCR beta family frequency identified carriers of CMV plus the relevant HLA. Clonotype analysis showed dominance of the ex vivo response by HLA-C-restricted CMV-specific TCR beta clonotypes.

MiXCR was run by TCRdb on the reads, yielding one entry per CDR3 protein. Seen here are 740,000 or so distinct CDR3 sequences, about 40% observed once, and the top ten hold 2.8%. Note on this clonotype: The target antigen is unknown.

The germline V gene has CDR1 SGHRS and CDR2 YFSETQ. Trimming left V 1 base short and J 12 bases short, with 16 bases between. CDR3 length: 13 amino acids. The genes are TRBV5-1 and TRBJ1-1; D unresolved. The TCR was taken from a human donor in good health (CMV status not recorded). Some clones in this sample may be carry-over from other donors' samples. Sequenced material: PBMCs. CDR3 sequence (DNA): TGCGCCAGCAGCTTGAAGGAGCTAGGAAGATCTTTCTTT. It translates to CASSLKELGRSFF. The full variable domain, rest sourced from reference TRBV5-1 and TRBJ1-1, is KAGVTQTPRYLIKTRGQQVTLSCSPISGHRSVSWYQQTPGQGLQFLFEYFSETQRNKGNFPGRFSGRQFSNSRSEMNVSTLELGDSALYLCASSLKELGRSFFGQGTRLTVV.